This T cell receptor beta chain derives from a study of T cell changes during pregnancy in multiple sclerosis. The CDR3 spans 13 residues. Germline-derived CDR1 and CDR2 are SGHTA and FQGNSA. The V end lost 5 bases, the J end lost 7 bases, and 12 bases lay between the germline ends. Some clones are missing from TCRdb's copy, which holds only in-frame ones; the method was immunoSEQ multiplex PCR. This table holds 70,000 or so clones, approximately 91% found once. The origin of this receptor is a female donor with multiple sclerosis, enrolled in a pregnancy study. The sample in question was peripheral blood, obtained in the third trimester of pregnancy. The chain joins TRBV7-2 to TRBJ1-5; TRBD1 might be the D (5 bases). This CDR3 is CASSTYQGQPQHF. For the CDR3, the DNA is TGTGCCAGCAGCACCTATCAGGGCCAGCCCCAGCATTTT. Full variable domain (missing parts from reference TRBV7-2 and TRBJ1-5): GAGVSQSPSNKVTEKGKDVELRCDPISGHTALYWYRQSLGQGLEFLIYFQGNSAPDKSGLPSDRFSAERTGGSVSTLTIQRTQQEDSAVYLCASSTYQGQPQHFGDGTRLSIL.